Following are 25 T cell receptor beta chains from one sample sequenced in a study of blood T cells in healthy people across ages. The second PCR ran about 6 to 11 cycles with a sample-barcoded 5' primer and J-beta primers. TCRdb passed the 5' RACE reads through MiXCR, listing each CDR3 protein once. The sample includes hundreds of thousands of distinct CDR3 sequences, more than 55% of them seen just once. Specimen: blood. The receptors shown here come from a man aged 35 to 55 in good health.

This sequence joins TRBV6-4 and TRBJ1-1; no definite D call. V was cut by 0 bases and J by 4 bases, with 9 bases left in between. The CDR3 has 14 amino acids. In germline, CDR1 is MRHNA, CDR2 SNTAGT. The CDR3 DNA is TGTGCCAGCAGTGACTCGCGTCGGGCCACTGAAGCTTTCTTT. Amino acid sequence: CASSDSRRATEAFF.

This clonotype was counted only a few times. V and J are TRBV11-1 and TRBJ1-2, with TRBD1 matching 10 bases. The germline CDR1 and CDR2 sequences are SGHAT and FQDESV (reference sequence). V was pared by 3 bases and J by 4 bases, with 5 bases of the junction left unmatched. This CDR3 region has 15 residues. CDR3 DNA: TGTGCCAGCAGCTTTGCCGGACAGGGGGGCTATGGCTACACCTTC. It codes for CASSFAGQGGYGYTF.

The chain has TRBV7-2 and TRBJ1-2; the match to TRBD1 covers 8 bases. This CDR3 spans 14 amino acids. The ends lost 4 bases at V and 7 bases at J; junction bases unmatched: 8. Per the germline V gene, CDR1 is SGHTA and CDR2 is FQGNSA. CDR3 sequence reads: CASSSDRATGGYTF. The CDR3 bases are TGTGCCAGCAGCTCGGACAGGGCAACCGGTGGCTACACCTTC.

The chain is built from TRBV20-1 and TRBJ2-5; D is possibly TRBD1 or TRBD2 (5 bases each). Trimming left V 7 bases short and J 2 bases short, with 14 bases between. Germline V gene sequence: CDR1 DFQATT, CDR2 SNEGSKA (reference sequence). The CDR3 length is 13 residues. The CDR3 DNA follows: TGCAGTGTGGGGACGGGTGTACAAGAGACCCAGTACTTC. Protein: CSVGTGVQETQYF.

This clonotype was picked up a small number of times. For the CDR3, the DNA is TGTGCCACCAAGGACAAGGGGTCACAAGAGACCCAGTACTTC. Its translation is CATKDKGSQETQYF. This chain links TRBV10-3 with TRBJ2-5; a weak D match, TRBD1 (5 bases). CDR3 length: 14 residues. Trimming took off 10 bases at V and 2 bases at J, with 17 bases between the two ends. Looked up from germline, CDR1 is ENHRY and CDR2 is SYGVKD.

A single count supports this clonotype. The chain uses TRBV29-1 and TRBJ2-5, with a weak D call TRBD2 (6 bases). Per the germline V gene, CDR1 is SQVTM and CDR2 is ANQGSEA. The ends were cut back, 3 bases at V and 5 bases at J, with 10 bases in the middle. The CDR3 is 12 residues long. CDR3 sequence reads: CSVDGSWETQYF. The CDR3 nucleotides are TGCAGCGTTGACGGGAGTTGGGAGACCCAGTACTTC.

The chain links TRBV12-3 or TRBV12-4 to TRBJ2-3; a weak D match, TRBD2 (5 bases). The CDR3 extends over 12 amino acids. V lost 7 bases and J lost 3, with 8 bases in between. The CDR3 protein is CASISGTDTQYF. In DNA, the CDR3 is TGTGCCAGCATTTCGGGGACAGATACGCAGTATTTT.

This rearrangement joins TRBV7-2 to TRBJ2-1, with D tentatively TRBD1 (6 bases). The CDR3 totals 16 residues. Trimming removed 5 bases at V and 0 bases at J, with 14 bases between. CDR1 and CDR2 (germline): SGHTA, FQGNSA. The CDR3 region has the DNA TGTGCCAGCAGCATCACCGGGACATCCTCCTACAATGAGCAGTTCTTC. Its protein product is CASSITGTSSYNEQFF.

This clonotype occurred a few times. CDR3 protein: CASSDEGYTF. For the CDR3, the DNA is TGTGCCAGCAGTGATGAGGGCTACACCTTC. This chain links TRBV6-5 with TRBJ1-2, with D unresolved. The CDR3 is 10 amino acids. Per the germline V gene, CDR1 is MNHEY and CDR2 is SVGAGI. V dropped 5 bases and J dropped 8 bases, with 6 bases sitting between them.

This clonotype has a handful of counts. This chain links TRBV5-1 with TRBJ2-5; D may be TRBD1 or TRBD2 (6 bases each). The CDR3 covers 15 residues. Germline-derived CDR1 and CDR2 are SGHRS and YFSETQ. The V gene lost 4 bases and the J gene lost 1 base, with 14 bases spanning the gap. CDR3 bases: TGCGCCAGCAGCATCGAAGGGGGGCTCCAAGAGACCCAGTACTTC. Its translation is CASSIEGGLQETQYF.

This chain uses TRBV7-9 with TRBJ1-1; TRBD1 matches at 7 bases. This CDR3 spans 13 amino acids. After removal of 4 bases from V and 6 bases from J, the junction contained 5 bases not matched to a gene. Germline-derived CDR1 and CDR2 are SEHNR and FQNEAQ (reference sequence). CDR3: CASSSGGIAEAFF. In nucleotides, the CDR3 is TGTGCCAGCAGCTCAGGGGGTATCGCTGAAGCTTTCTTT.

The V and J genes are TRBV29-1 and TRBJ2-3; weak D call: TRBD2 (7 bases). From germline, CDR1 is SQVTM and CDR2 ANQGSEA. This CDR3 has 16 amino acids. Trimming cost V 6 bases and J 0 bases, with 19 bases left between them. Here the CDR3 reads CSVEDGGRISTDTQYF. The CDR3 bases are TGCAGCGTGGAGGACGGGGGGCGCATTAGCACAGATACGCAGTATTTT.

This chain joins TRBV7-9 and TRBJ1-2, with 11 bases matching TRBD1. The ends lost 6 bases at V and 1 base at J; junction bases unmatched: 10. The CDR3 extends over 17 amino acids. Germline V lookup: CDR1 SEHNR, CDR2 FQNEAQ (reference sequence). The CDR3 region is CASRSTGTGGINYGYTF. The CDR3 DNA is TGTGCCAGCAGGTCCACCGGGACAGGGGGTATTAACTATGGCTACACCTTC.

This sequence joins TRBV28 and TRBJ2-7; 11 nucleotides agree with TRBD2. Germline V lookup: CDR1 MDHEN, CDR2 SYDVKM. This CDR3 spans 13 amino acids. V shed 5 bases, J shed 6 bases, and the junction held 3 bases outside the gene matches. The CDR3 loop reads CASSTSGRGEQYF. CDR3 nucleotide sequence: TGTGCCAGCAGTACTAGCGGGAGAGGCGAGCAGTACTTC.

To note about this clonotype: This may stem from a read error, because a much larger clone lies one nucleotide away. The chain uses TRBV20-1 and TRBJ1-1, with 7 bases identical to TRBD1. CDR3 length equals 12 residues. Germline V gene lookup returns CDR1 DFQATT and CDR2 SNEGSKA (reference sequence). V lost 2 bases to trimming and J lost 6 bases; unmatched junction nucleotides: 3. CDR3: CSARQGDAEAFF. CDR3 in DNA: TGCAGTGCTAGACAGGGGGACGCTGAAGCTTTCTTT.

This clonotype was seen a few times. V usage is TRBV27 and J usage is TRBJ2-4; D unresolved. Judging by the DNA end, TRBJ2-5 fits better; the J call may be wrong. In germline, CDR1 is MNHEY, CDR2 SMNVEV (reference sequence). The CDR3 has 14 amino acids. CDR3 nucleotide sequence: TGTGCCAGCAGTTCATACACAATCCAAGAGACCCAGTACTTC. It is translated as CASSSYTIQETQYF.

J is TRBJ1-2 and V is TRBV7-2; 12 bases are shared with TRBD1. After removal of 3 bases from V and 4 bases from J, the junction contained 9 bases not matched to a gene. This CDR3 is 17 amino acids long. From germline, CDR1 is SGHTA and CDR2 FQGNSA. The DNA for the CDR3 is TGTGCCAGCAGCTTCGGGACAGGGGGCGTCGGGAGCTATGGCTACACCTTC. Translated, it gives CASSFGTGGVGSYGYTF. Based on the CDR3 plus reference TRBV7-2 and TRBJ1-2, the full variable domain is GAGVSQSPSNKVTEKGKDVELRCDPISGHTALYWYRQSLGQGLEFLIYFQGNSAPDKSGLPSDRFSAERTGGSVSTLTIQRTQQEDSAVYLCASSFGTGGVGSYGYTFGSGTRLTVV.

This chain's CDR3 is CSARGQIGFADTQYF. CDR3 sequence (DNA): TGCAGTGCTAGAGGTCAAATAGGGTTCGCAGATACGCAGTATTTT. The chain combines TRBV20-1 with TRBJ2-3; D gene uncertain. Germline V gene data show CDR1 as DFQATT and CDR2 as SNEGSKA (reference sequence). The length of the CDR3 is 15 residues. The V gene lost 1 base and the J gene lost 4 bases, with 15 bases spanning the gap.

This chain links TRBV19 with TRBJ2-1; possible D gene TRBD2, 6 bases. Looked up from germline, CDR1 is LNHDA and CDR2 is SQIVND (reference sequence). This CDR3 comprises 16 residues. Trimming removed 7 bases at V and 3 bases at J, with 19 bases between. CDR3: CASTPRPMGGYNEQFF. DNA for the CDR3: TGTGCCAGTACGCCGAGACCCATGGGGGGCTACAATGAGCAGTTCTTC.

This chain links TRBV5-1 with TRBJ2-1; 11 bases fit TRBD1. The J call may be in error: the DNA end matches TRBJ2-7 better. Germline loops: CDR1 SGHRS, CDR2 YFSETQ. The CDR3 is 15 residues long. CDR3 sequence: CASKLLPGQGEEQYF. In DNA, the CDR3 is TGCGCCAGCAAGCTATTGCCGGGACAGGGGGAGGAGCAGTACTTC.

The table lists this clonotype with a count of one. CDR3 sequence reads: CASSQDAGTVYNEQFF. The CDR3, as DNA: TGCGCCAGCAGCCAAGATGCTGGGACAGTCTACAATGAGCAGTTCTTC. The chain is built from TRBV4-1 and TRBJ2-1; TRBD1 matches 7 bases. CDR3 length: 16 residues. Germline assignment: CDR1 MGHRA and CDR2 YSYEKL. Losses at the gene ends were 0 bases for V and 3 bases for J; bases not matched to a gene: 5.

This clonotype was found a few times. This rearrangement joins TRBV4-1 to TRBJ2-1; 10 bases are shared with TRBD2. Germline CDR1 reads MGHRA; CDR2 reads YSYEKL. V dropped 4 bases and J dropped 4; count of bases not matched to a gene: 10. The CDR3 runs to 17 residues. The CDR3 DNA reads as TGCGCCAGCAGCCCGACGATACTAGCGGGAAGATACAATGAGCAGTTCTTC. Amino acid sequence: CASSPTILAGRYNEQFF.

CDR3 DNA sequence: TGCGCCAGCAGCCATTCTAGCGAACAAGAGACCCAGTACTTC. Its translation: CASSHSSEQETQYF. The J gene is TRBJ2-5, the V gene TRBV5-1; weak D call: TRBD2 (6 bases). Germline V gives CDR1 SGHRS, CDR2 YFSETQ. V was shortened by 4 bases and J by 2 bases, with 12 bases between the two germline ends. The CDR3 is 14 residues long.

The J gene is TRBJ2-7, the V gene TRBV7-9; TRBD2 matches 9 bases. With V trimmed by 3 bases and J by 9 bases, 18 bases remained unmatched. Germline loops: CDR1 SEHNR, CDR2 FQNEAQ (reference sequence). This CDR3 spans 17 amino acids. CDR3 bases: TGTGCCAGCAGCTTTTATACAGAGACTAGCGGAACTCCGGGGCAGTACTTC. Protein product: CASSFYTETSGTPGQYF.

The rearrangement uses TRBV3-1 and TRBJ2-4; no clear D gene. The CDR3 extends over 15 amino acids. Germline V gene data show CDR1 as LGHDT and CDR2 as YNNKEL (reference sequence). V lost 4 bases and J 0 bases, leaving 10 bases between the germline ends. CDR3 amino acids: CASSPPLTAKNIQYF. In DNA, the CDR3 is TGTGCCAGCAGCCCCCCTCTGACAGCCAAAAACATTCAGTACTTC.